This T cell receptor (beta chain) was obtained from a study of T cells in Graves' hyperthyroidism and ophthalmopathy. Exclusion followed for patients with uncontrolled infection, other autoimmune disease, pregnancy or lactation. Fresh 10 ml peripheral blood yielded PBMCs. The investigators amplified TCR beta CDR3 regions from RNA transcripts. During a first-round RT-PCR of the TCR CDR3, the HTBI primer set was used. TCRdb reanalysed the multiplex PCR reads using MiXCR and keeps one entry per CDR3 protein. The sample lists a few hundred thousand distinct CDR3 sequences; roughly an eighth were seen once. Trimming stripped 0 bases from V and 2 bases from J, with 14 bases between. CDR3 length: 16 residues. Germline assignment: CDR1 MNHEY and CDR2 SVGEGT.

Input material: blood. V and J are TRBV6-2 or TRBV6-3 and TRBJ2-7; either TRBD1 or TRBD2 may supply D (5 bases each). The source is a woman aged 18-29 years with Graves' hyperthyroidism. The CDR3 sequence is CASSYSTGTLAYEQYF. The CDR3 nucleotides read TGTGCCAGCAGTTACTCGACCGGGACCCTCGCCTACGAGCAGTACTTC.